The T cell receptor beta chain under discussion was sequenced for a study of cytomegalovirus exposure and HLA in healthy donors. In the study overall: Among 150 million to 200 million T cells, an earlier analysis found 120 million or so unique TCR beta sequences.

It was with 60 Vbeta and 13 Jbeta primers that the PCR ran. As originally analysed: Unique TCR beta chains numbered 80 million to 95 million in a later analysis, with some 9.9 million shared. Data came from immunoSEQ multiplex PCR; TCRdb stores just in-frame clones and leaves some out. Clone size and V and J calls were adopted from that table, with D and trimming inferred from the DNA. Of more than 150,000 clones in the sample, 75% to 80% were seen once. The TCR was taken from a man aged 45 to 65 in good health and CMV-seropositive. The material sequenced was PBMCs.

The CDR3 sequence: CASRRLAGTLAKNIQYF. The CDR3 nucleotides are TGTGCCAGCAGGCGACTAGCGGGGACCCTAGCCAAAAACATTCAGTACTTC. V is TRBV27 and J is TRBJ2-4; TRBD2 matches at 11 bases. V was pared by 6 bases and J by 0 bases, with 7 bases of the junction left unmatched. The CDR3 is 17 residues long. In germline, CDR1 is MNHEY, CDR2 SMNVEV (reference sequence).